What follows are 6 T cell receptor beta chains derived from one specimen sequenced in a study of graft-versus-host responses after intestinal transplantation. Sequencing used immunoSEQ multiplex PCR; TCRdb keeps in-frame clones, though not all of them. Altogether around 39,000 clones are present, 85% to 95% being singletons, with the ten largest covering around 3.6%. Sequencing was performed on PBMCs, taken nearly 750 days after intestinal transplantation. The origin of the receptors is a human patient who received an intestinal transplant, so some T cells may come from the graft donor.

The genes are TRBV7-7 and TRBJ2-5, with 11 nucleotides matching TRBD1. Germline lookup yields CDR1 SSHAT and CDR2 FNYEAQ (reference sequence). J was trimmed by 7 bases and V by 1 base; bases with no gene match: 11. This CDR3 has 17 residues. CDR3 nucleotide sequence: TGTGCCAGCAGCTTAGATCAAGGGACAGGGGGTTATGGGACCCAGTACTTC. Amino acid sequence: CASSLDQGTGGYGTQYF.

The chain couples TRBV7-2 to TRBJ1-2, with D unresolved. V was trimmed by 7 bases and J by 9 bases, leaving 12 bases between them. Germline CDR1 reads SGHTA; CDR2 reads FQGNSA. The CDR3 is 11 amino acids. This CDR3 is CASNTAERYTF. The CDR3 DNA is TGTGCCAGCAACACGGCGGAGCGCTACACCTTC. Supplemented by reference TRBV7-2 and TRBJ1-2, the full variable domain reads GAGVSQSPSNKVTEKGKDVELRCDPISGHTALYWYRQSLGQGLEFLIYFQGNSAPDKSGLPSDRFSAERTGGSVSTLTIQRTQQEDSAVYLCASNTAERYTFGSGTRLTVV.

This clone was picked up one time. The chain carries TRBV6-1 and TRBJ2-7; unclear D gene. The germline gives CDR1 MNHNS, CDR2 SASEGT. V gave up 7 bases and J gave up 3 bases, with 7 bases separating them. This CDR3 spans 11 amino acids. This CDR3 is CASTDYYEQYF. DNA of the CDR3: TGTGCCAGCACGGATTACTACGAGCAGTACTTC.

The gene calls are TRBV7-3 and TRBJ2-5; D is possibly TRBD1 (6 bases). The CDR3 totals 14 residues. The germline CDR1 and CDR2 sequences are SGHTA and FQGTGA. Between the trimmed V and J ends, which lost 0 bases and 4 bases, there was a span of 9 bases. The CDR3 here is CASSLTGRGETQYF. The CDR3 DNA reads as TGTGCCAGCAGCTTAACGGGCAGGGGAGAGACCCAGTACTTC. The variable domain in full, completed from reference TRBV7-3 and TRBJ2-5, reads GAGVSQTPSNKVTEKGKYVELRCDPISGHTALYWYRQSLGQGPEFLIYFQGTGAADDSGLPNDRFFAVRPEGSVSTLKIQRTERGDSAVYLCASSLTGRGETQYFGPGTRLLVL.

The chain combines TRBV19 with TRBJ2-4; D call uncertain. There are 18 residues in the CDR3. The V end was cut by 1 base, the J end by 2 bases, with 18 bases between. Germline loops: CDR1 LNHDA, CDR2 SQIVND (reference sequence). The CDR3 nucleotides are TGTGCCAGTAGTATAGGGTGGCTTCGTCTTCGGTCCAAAAACATTCAGTACTTC. It specifies CASSIGWLRLRSKNIQYF.

This chain joins TRBV5-4 and TRBJ2-5, with D unclear. CDR3 size: 12 residues. CDR1 SGHNT and CDR2 YYREEE come from the germline V gene (reference sequence). With 0 bases removed from V and 5 bases from J, the gap between germline ends came to 5 bases. CDR3 loop: CASSLDRETQYF. CDR3 in DNA: TGTGCCAGCAGCTTGGATCGGGAGACCCAGTACTTC.